This is a list of T cell receptor beta chains from one sample in a study of T cell responses to AZD1222 COVID-19 vaccine. Generated by immunoSEQ multiplex PCR, the TCRdb table keeps only in-frame clones and is missing some. This table has 110,000 to 150,000 clones, about 91% appearing once. Here the sequenced sample was peripheral blood, taken on day 0 of AZD1222 vaccination. The receptors stem from an adult in good health. Each CDR3 is given with its conserved first and last residue. A D gene is named only where the DNA matches it firmly. Clone size is shown for a subset of rows, as once, few, many or a class of expanded clone.

CDR3 | DNA | J | D | V | size
CASSHPPGLSEQYF | TGTGCCAGCAGCCACCCCCCGGGGTTATCCGAGCAGTACTTC | TRBJ2-7 | - | TRBV6-5 | -
CASSAQSIAGYTF | TGTGCCAGCAGCGCACAGAGTATAGCGGGCTACACCTTC | TRBJ1-2 | - | TRBV9 | -
CASSEGRSSYNEQFF | TGTGCCAGCAGTGAGGGGCGTAGCTCCTACAATGAGCAGTTCTTC | TRBJ2-1 | - | TRBV2 | -
CASSRMGVGWQFF | TGTGCCAGCAGCCGCATGGGAGTAGGTTGGCAGTTCTTC | TRBJ2-1 | - | TRBV3-1/TRBV3-2 | -
CATRTGEGLAGSGTGELFF | TGTGCCACCAGAACGGGGGAGGGACTAGCGGGGTCGGGCACCGGGGAGCTGTTTTTT | TRBJ2-2 | TRBD2 | TRBV15 | -
CASSLVAQNTEAFF | TGCGCCAGCAGCTTGGTGGCCCAAAACACTGAAGCTTTCTTT | TRBJ1-1 | - | TRBV5-1 | -
CASSPRTGRGVSEQFF | TGTGCCAGCAGCCCCCGGACAGGGAGAGGTGTTAGTGAGCAGTTCTTC | TRBJ2-1 | TRBD1 | TRBV7-8 | few
CASSLGQGNNEQFF | TGCGCCAGCAGCCTAGGACAGGGAAACAATGAGCAGTTCTTC | TRBJ2-1 | TRBD1 | TRBV5-1 | -
CASSIDRGRTGELFF | TGTGCCAGTAGTATAGACAGGGGAAGAACCGGGGAGCTGTTTTTT | TRBJ2-2 | - | TRBV19 | -
CASSLRPRALYEQYF | TGTGCCAGCAGCTTACGTCCCCGGGCCCTCTACGAGCAGTACTTC | TRBJ2-7 | - | TRBV6-5 | few
CASSFQSEAFF | TGTGCCAGCTCCTTCCAGAGTGAAGCTTTCTTT | TRBJ1-1 | - | TRBV6-5 | -
CASSPSIMNTEAFF | TGTGCCAGCTCACCGAGTATCATGAACACTGAAGCTTTCTTT | TRBJ1-1 | - | TRBV18 | -
CASKDYSYGYTF | TGCGCCAGCAAGGATTACTCCTATGGCTACACCTTC | TRBJ1-2 | - | TRBV5-1 | -
CASSLAHQETQYF | TGTGCCAGCAGTTTAGCCCACCAAGAGACCCAGTACTTC | TRBJ2-5 | - | TRBV12-3/TRBV12-4 | once
CASSSEGRFYNEQFF | TGCGCCAGCAGCTCGGAGGGACGATTTTACAATGAGCAGTTCTTC | TRBJ2-1 | - | TRBV5-1 | -
CASSLGFFRGLNEQFF | TGTGCCAGCAGTTTAGGTTTCTTCCGAGGCCTCAATGAGCAGTTCTTC | TRBJ2-1 | - | TRBV27 | -
CASSEARVPNQPQHF | TGTGCCAGCAGTGAAGCTCGGGTCCCTAATCAGCCCCAGCATTTT | TRBJ1-5 | - | TRBV6-1 | -
CASSQGNEQFF | TGTGCCAGCAGCCAAGGGAATGAGCAGTTCTTC | TRBJ2-1 | - | TRBV4-2 | -
CASSSRGANTGELFF | TGTGCCAGCAGCAGCAGGGGGGCGAACACCGGGGAGCTGTTTTTT | TRBJ2-2 | - | TRBV9 | -
CSVAGTGRSYNEQFF | TGCAGCGTTGCAGGTACGGGGCGCAGTTACAATGAGCAGTTCTTC | TRBJ2-1 | - | TRBV29-1 | -
CASIDRRNSNQPQHF | TGCGCCAGCATCGACAGGAGAAATAGCAATCAGCCCCAGCATTTT | TRBJ1-5 | - | TRBV23-1 | -
CAWSDKGVARRYEQYF | TGTGCCTGGAGTGACAAGGGGGTGGCACGGAGGTACGAGCAGTACTTC | TRBJ2-7 | - | TRBV30 | -
CASSSVVAYEQYF | TGTGCCAGCAGCTCCGTAGTCGCCTACGAGCAGTACTTC | TRBJ2-7 | - | TRBV7-9 | -
CASSYSNSGTGDGYTF | TGTGCCAGCAGTTACTCGAACTCTGGGACAGGGGATGGCTACACCTTC | TRBJ1-2 | TRBD1 | TRBV6-5 | -
CASSSTDFTGELFF | TGTGCCAGCAGCTCTACGGACTTCACCGGGGAGCTGTTTTTT | TRBJ2-2 | - | TRBV7-2 | -
CASSSTGTANSPLHF | TGTGCCAGCAGCTCGACCGGGACAGCTAATTCACCCCTCCACTTT | TRBJ1-6 | TRBD1 | TRBV14 | once
CASSRLYTF | TGTGCCAGCAGCCGGCTCTACACCTTC | TRBJ1-2 | - | TRBV14 | -
CASSERGGWTGSYNEQFF | TGTGCCAGCAGTGAAAGGGGAGGGTGGACAGGGTCTTACAATGAGCAGTTCTTC | TRBJ2-1 | - | TRBV2 | once
CASSFTGSNQPQHF | TGTGCCAGCAGCTTTACAGGGAGCAATCAGCCCCAGCATTTT | TRBJ1-5 | - | TRBV7-9 | -
CASSESWGQGTGYTF | TGTGCCAGCAGTGAAAGTTGGGGACAGGGTACTGGCTACACCTTC | TRBJ1-2 | TRBD1 | TRBV6-1 | -
CASTITGVHNSPLHF | TGTGCCAGCACCATAACAGGGGTACATAATTCACCCCTCCACTTT | TRBJ1-6 | TRBD1 | TRBV2 | -
CASKRPGKMNTEAFF | TGTGCCAGTAAAAGACCTGGAAAAATGAACACTGAAGCTTTCTTT | TRBJ1-1 | - | TRBV19 | once
CATTSLFLLEQYF | TGTGCCACCACTTCTCTCTTCCTCCTCGAGCAGTACTTC | TRBJ2-7 | - | TRBV7-9 | -
CASSSGPGTGVEQYF | TGTGCCAGCAGCTCGGGTCCCGGGACAGGGGTCGAGCAGTACTTC | TRBJ2-7 | TRBD1 | TRBV5-5 | -
CASRAPGQGTSYEQYF | TGCGCCAGCAGGGCTCCGGGACAGGGAACATCCTACGAGCAGTACTTC | TRBJ2-7 | TRBD1 | TRBV5-1 | once
CAWSVVGEKLFF | TGTGCCTGGAGTGTCGTCGGAGAAAAACTGTTTTTT | TRBJ1-4 | - | TRBV30 | -
CASTTPTGASRPYGYTF | TGTGCCAGCACCACGCCGACAGGGGCCTCCAGGCCCTATGGCTACACCTTC | TRBJ1-2 | TRBD1 | TRBV7-9 | -
CASSFFCGVVSNQPQHF | TGTGCTAGCAGCTTTTTTTGTGGTGTGGTGAGCAATCAGCCCCAGCATTTT | TRBJ1-5 | - | TRBV7-7 | -
CASRRDSLSYTEAFF | TGTGCCAGCAGGCGGGACAGCCTTTCTTACACTGAAGCTTTCTTT | TRBJ1-1 | TRBD1 | TRBV28 | -
CASSPSPGKGRSGNTIYF | TGCGCCAGCAGCCCCTCTCCTGGTAAGGGGAGGAGTGGAAACACCATATATTTT | TRBJ1-3 | - | TRBV5-1 | -